A selection of T cell receptor beta chains follows, all from one sample in a study of Ad26.COV2.S vaccination and SARS-CoV-2 variants. Generated by immunoSEQ multiplex PCR, the TCRdb table keeps only in-frame clones and is missing some. The sample has some 450,000 clones, about 92% seen once; the top ten hold around 4.5%. The starting material was peripheral blood, obtained in a trial of Ad26.COV2.S vaccine versus placebo. The receptors stem from a person between 18 and 65 years old who received the Ad26.COV2.S COVID-19 vaccine or a placebo. Each CDR3 is given with its conserved first and last residue. D genes are given only for firm matches. Only some rows state a clone size, as once, few, many or a class for expanded clones.

D gene	clone size	V gene	J gene	CDR3 DNA	CDR3 protein
NA	NA	TRBV7-2	TRBJ1-6	TGTGCCAGCAGCCCCGTCAGGCAGAGCTCCTATAATTCACCCCTCCACTTT	CASSPVRQSSYNSPLHF
NA	few	TRBV10-1	TRBJ2-7	TGCGCCAGCAGTAAAGAGACGGCCAGCTCCTACGAGCAGTACTTC	CASSKETASSYEQYF
TRBD1	NA	TRBV5-1	TRBJ2-2	TGCGCCAGCAGCCCGGTGGTAACAGGGGGCACCGGGGAGCTGTTTTTT	CASSPVVTGGTGELFF
NA	NA	TRBV15	TRBJ2-2	TGTGCCACCAGCAGAGATTTCGGCGGTGGAACGACCGGGGAGCTGTTTTTT	CATSRDFGGGTTGELFF
NA	NA	TRBV18	TRBJ2-7	TGTGCCAGCTCACCTCTATCACACTGGGGTACCTACGAGCAGTACTTC	CASSPLSHWGTYEQYF
NA	NA	TRBV30	TRBJ1-2	TGTGCCTGCCTAGGGGGTAACGGCTACACCTTC	CACLGGNGYTF
NA	NA	TRBV2	TRBJ1-1	TGTGCCAGCAGCTATGACAGGAACACTGAAGCTTTCTTT	CASSYDRNTEAFF
NA	NA	TRBV12-3/TRBV12-4	TRBJ1-5	TGTGCCAGCACCCCGTATCAGCCCCAGCATTTT	CASTPYQPQHF
TRBD1	NA	TRBV29-1	TRBJ1-2	TGCAGCGTCAAATACCCGGGACAGGCCTATGGCTACACCTTC	CSVKYPGQAYGYTF
TRBD1	once	TRBV28	TRBJ2-1	TGTGCCAGCAGTTTAACACAGGGGGGCTACAATGAGCAGTTCTTC	CASSLTQGGYNEQFF
NA	NA	TRBV2	TRBJ2-5	TGTGCCGGGCTTCGGGAGTTAAGGGAGACCCAGTACTTC	CAGLRELRETQYF
TRBD1	once	TRBV5-8	TRBJ2-3	TGTGCCAGCAGCCCGACCCGTTGGACAGGGGGCGCAGATACGCAGTATTTT	CASSPTRWTGGADTQYF
TRBD2	NA	TRBV10-3	TRBJ2-7	TGTGCCATTTCAAAAGCCACTAGCGGCCTTTTGGAGCAGTACTTC	CAISKATSGLLEQYF
NA	NA	TRBV7-3	TRBJ2-1	TGTGCCAGCAGCTTACCCCCAGCAAATGAGCAGTTCTTC	CASSLPPANEQFF
TRBD2	few	TRBV30	TRBJ2-3	TGTGCCTGGAGTGTAGGTACTAGCGGGAGAGCAGATACGCAGTATTTT	CAWSVGTSGRADTQYF
TRBD2	NA	TRBV19	TRBJ2-3	TGTGCCAGTAGCTTGGCTAGCGGGAGGATGGCAGATACGCAGTATTTT	CASSLASGRMADTQYF
NA	NA	TRBV5-5	TRBJ2-7	TGTGCCAGCAGCTTGGAAGGTGTCAGCCCTTCTTACGAGCAGTACTTC	CASSLEGVSPSYEQYF
NA	NA	TRBV4-3	TRBJ2-3	TGCGCCAGCAGCCAAGAACCGGGAGTAGGCAAGCCAGATACGCAGTATTTT	CASSQEPGVGKPDTQYF
NA	NA	TRBV9	TRBJ2-1	TGTGCCAGCAGCGTAGTTGGTGGGCTTGAGCAGTTCTTC	CASSVVGGLEQFF
TRBD2	NA	TRBV14	TRBJ2-5	TGTGCCAGCAGCCTACCCGGGACTAGCGGGCCCCTGCAAGAGACCCAGTACTTC	CASSLPGTSGPLQETQYF
NA	NA	TRBV28	TRBJ2-1	TGTGCCAGCAGTTTGCTAGCGTCCTACAATGAGCAGTTCTTC	CASSLLASYNEQFF
NA	NA	TRBV6-2/TRBV6-3	TRBJ2-3	TGTGCCAGCAGTCGGACAGGACTAAACACAGATACGCAGTATTTT	CASSRTGLNTDTQYF
NA	NA	TRBV29-1	TRBJ2-5	TGCAGCGTTGAAGATACGGGTTCGTCGTTAGATACCCAGTACTTC	CSVEDTGSSLDTQYF
NA	NA	TRBV6-2/TRBV6-3	TRBJ1-5	TGTGCCAGCAGTTTAGGGGCGGGCTACAATCAGCCCCAGCATTTT	CASSLGAGYNQPQHF
TRBD1	NA	TRBV27	TRBJ1-2	TGTGCCAGCAGTTTAACGGACAGGGGGCCGAACTATGGCTACACCTTC	CASSLTDRGPNYGYTF
TRBD2	NA	TRBV4-1	TRBJ2-3	TGCGCCAGCAGCCCCGGAAGCGGGAGGGCCACAGATACGCAGTATTTT	CASSPGSGRATDTQYF
NA	NA	TRBV28	TRBJ2-7	TGTGCCAGCAGTTTCCCCCTGACGGGGAGCTCCTACGAGCAGTACTTC	CASSFPLTGSSYEQYF
NA	once	TRBV4-3	TRBJ2-1	TGCGCCAGCAGCCAAGATCGCGCGGGCCTATACAATGAGCAGTTCTTC	CASSQDRAGLYNEQFF
TRBD1	NA	TRBV10-3	TRBJ2-3	TGTGCCATCAGTCAAGACAGGGACAGCACAGATACGCAGTATTTT	CAISQDRDSTDTQYF
TRBD2	NA	TRBV5-1	TRBJ2-5	TGCGCCAGCAGCCCCGGACTAGCGGGAAACAGGGGGGGAGAGACCCAGTACTTC	CASSPGLAGNRGGETQYF
TRBD1	NA	TRBV6-5	TRBJ2-3	TGTGCCAGCAGTTACTCTAACAGGGGGGCAGATACGCAGTATTTT	CASSYSNRGADTQYF